This T cell receptor (beta chain) appears in the sequencing data of a study of beta chain features in type 1 diabetes (dated by TCRdb to about 2018). In terms of the full investigation: Mean age, gender distribution, total cell number and subset yield did not differ between patients and healthy donors. Across all samples, around 100 million sorted cells were examined, and cell number per subset correlated strongly with RNA yield. Naive and central memory subsets were obtained from all 30 or so donors, but regulatory and stem cell-like memory subsets were isolated from only 8 patients and roughly 8 healthy donors. In the study, recently diagnosed type 1 diabetes patients and matched healthy donors were compared on the TCRB repertoires of their sorted circulating CD4+ T cell subsets.

Relative to germline, V is 4 bases shorter and J is 4 bases shorter, with 17 bases between their ends. The CDR3 sequence holds 15 residues, the cysteine and phenylalanine included. The kept DNA is CDR3 alone, 45 bases in frame from the first base. For CDR1 and CDR2, the germline V gene lists LGHNA and YSLEER. Concerning this clone itself: No cognate antigen has been identified for it. Base quality data are lacking; no much larger clone is found one base away.

The entire amount of isolated RNA was reverse transcribed using the High Capacity cDNA Reverse Transcription Kit, so the sequenced TCRB transcripts were expressed ones. Deep immunoSEQ sequencing was applied to naive, central memory and regulatory T cell samples, giving an average of about 3.4 million total reads per sample. Sorted cells were lysed in RLT buffer and RNA was extracted with DNase-treated RNeasy Micro or Mini kits, depending on cell number. Each cell subset was processed on its own to prevent cross-contamination, while patient and healthy donor samples were processed together. Using the immunoSEQ multiplex PCR, TCRB sequences were amplified from cDNA into 87-bp fragments spanning the CDR3 region. Amplicons were sequenced on the Illumina HiSeq platform. Per the source publication's procedure: Synthetic template baselines were used to correct PCR bias computationally, reads within Hamming distance 2 were collapsed together, and singletons that could not be merged were discarded. Reads were aligned against IMGT so that V, D and J genes, CDR3 length and insertions or deletions at six rearrangement sites could be assigned. Within each subset, clonotype counts were normalized to sorted cell number, after which true diversity and Gini coefficients were computed with the tcR R package. The overlap coefficient, calculated on TCRB nucleotide sequences, was used to measure repertoire sharing. Out-of-frame TCRB sequences from naive cells were analyzed to stand in for the pre-selection repertoire. TCRdb's version of the immuneACCESS table is confined to in-frame rearrangements and falls short of the full clone set. An unresolved V gene accounts for under half of the shortfall where checked; the remainder is of unknown origin. The DNA was the basis for D and trimming; V, J and clone size are from that table. Within this sample are 680,000 or so clones, with around 15% of them counted one time only. The ten largest clones add up to about 0.086% of the sample.

A single peripheral blood draw of 95 to 150 mL on average was collected from each donor into heparinised tubes. Using a panel that included CD45RO, CCR7, CD25, CD127, CD95 and CD27, naive, central memory, regulatory and stem cell-like memory CD4+ T cells were sorted on a BD FACSAria II. A purity above 95% was achieved for all sorted populations. PBMCs were separated immediately by Lymphoprep density gradient centrifugation and were stained directly, without being cultured. To minimize batch effects, samples were stained and sorted in pairs, one healthy donor with one patient per experiment. Paper-wide results and their limitations: Because small numbers of individuals were included in the HLA sub-analyses, any influence of HLA type on TCRB rearrangement was left unresolved. Naive, central memory and regulatory TCRB repertoires appeared more similar among patients than among healthy donors. Type 1 diabetes patients showed a moderate but significant shortening of TCRB CDR3 length in all four CD4+ subsets. PCR might favor shorter templates, but patient and control samples were amplified and corrected together, so any skew would affect both groups equally. Because cDNA rather than genomic DNA was sequenced, highly expressing activated cells could have been over-represented, although no difference in activation and CD3 levels was found between groups. Patients with type 1 diabetes made fewer insertions and deleted more nucleotides at VDJ recombination sites, implying thymic rearrangement abnormalities.

This clonotype originated in a man aged 18 to 30 in good health. The chain is assembled from TRBV4-3 and TRBJ2-7; TRBD1 is possibly the D segment (6 matching bases). Source material: naive CD4+ T cells from blood. The label giving this sample's cell subset or site can be read as: true naive CD4+ T cells. The DNA sequence follows: TGCGCCAGCAGCCCCACCAGGCAGGGGTCGTACGAGCAGTACTTC. Its protein product is CASSPTRQGSYEQYF.